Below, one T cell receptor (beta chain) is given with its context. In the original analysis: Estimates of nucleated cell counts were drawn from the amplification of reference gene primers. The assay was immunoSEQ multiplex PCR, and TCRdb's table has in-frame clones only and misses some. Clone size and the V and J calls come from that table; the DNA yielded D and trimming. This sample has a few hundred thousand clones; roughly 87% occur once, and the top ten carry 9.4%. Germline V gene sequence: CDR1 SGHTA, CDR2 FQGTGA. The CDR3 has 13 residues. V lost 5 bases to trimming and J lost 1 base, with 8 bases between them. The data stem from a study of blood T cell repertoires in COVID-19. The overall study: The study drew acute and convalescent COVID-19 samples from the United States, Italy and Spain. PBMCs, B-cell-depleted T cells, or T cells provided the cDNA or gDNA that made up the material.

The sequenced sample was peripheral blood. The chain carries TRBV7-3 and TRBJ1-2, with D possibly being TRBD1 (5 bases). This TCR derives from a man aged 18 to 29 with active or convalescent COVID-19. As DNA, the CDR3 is TGTGCCAGCAGCGTGGACAATAACTATGGCTACACCTTC. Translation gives CASSVDNNYGYTF.